This T cell receptor (beta chain) was observed in a study of blood T cell repertoires in COVID-19. Study context: The origin of the acute and convalescent COVID-19 samples was the United States, Italy and Spain. T cells, B-cell-depleted T cells, or PBMCs supplied cDNA or gDNA.

Deletions cut 6 bases from V and 7 bases from J, with 18 bases between. Germline V gene sequence: CDR1 SNHLY, CDR2 FYNNEI. The CDR3 sequence is 14 residues long. In the original workflow: Counts of nucleated cells, estimated from reference gene primer amplification, were obtained. Here immunoSEQ multiplex PCR was the method, and the copy in TCRdb shows in-frame clones only, minus some. V, J and clone size were drawn from that table, and D and trimming were deduced from the DNA. Here the sample spans about 120,000 clones, approximately 90% being singletons. This TCR derives from a human donor with active COVID-19. The donor label of this sample is uncertain. This chain links TRBV2 with TRBJ1-2; D may be TRBD1 (5 bases). Sequenced input: peripheral blood. The CDR3 loop is CASRGRTGLFGYTF. DNA for the CDR3: TGTGCCAGCAGGGGTCGAACAGGTCTCTTTGGCTACACCTTC.